What follows is one TCR beta chain and its context. Its antigen remains unidentified. The entry originates in a study of T cells in Graves' hyperthyroidism and ophthalmopathy. Findings and limits, study-wide: Ophthalmopathy was distinguished from stable hyperthyroidism by 13 V-J signatures.

From RNA transcripts, TCR beta CDR3 regions were amplified. With the HTBI primer set, the TCR CDR3 went through a first round of RT-PCR. MiXCR was run by TCRdb on the multiplex PCR reads, yielding one entry per CDR3 protein. The sample has around 700,000 distinct CDR3 sequences, 35% seen once; the top ten hold roughly 30%. The germline V gene has CDR1 ENHRY and CDR2 SYGVKD. The V end lost 10 bases, the J end lost 5 bases, and 17 bases lay between the germline ends. The CDR3 contains 13 residues. Patients between 18 and 65 years old had hyperthyroidism, newly diagnosed and lasting under 2 months. A patient was excluded if there was uncontrolled infection, other autoimmune disease, pregnancy or lactation.

The TCR originated in a woman in her thirties or forties with Graves' hyperthyroidism. Sequencing input: blood. V usage is TRBV10-3 and J usage is TRBJ1-1; D is undetermined. Written as DNA, the CDR3 is TGTGCCAGCTCACTCCAGACCGGTACTGAAGCTTTCTTT. Its translation: CASSLQTGTEAFF.